A single TCR beta chain is shown here with its context. As yet, its antigen is unknown. The germline gives CDR1 MDHEN, CDR2 SYDVKM. V trimming: 7 bases; J trimming: 3 bases; junction bases outside the gene matches: 5. This CDR3 has 13 residues. Clones were read by immunoSEQ multiplex PCR, and TCRdb kept only the in-frame ones, dropping some. The sample lists over 100,000 clones, 80% to 85% occurring once. The sample is drawn from a study of T cell responses to AZD1222 COVID-19 vaccine. Study results and caveats: At study baseline, merely five or six AZD1222 recipients were seropositive. Females outnumbered males among donors, who were mostly white British; clonal diversity was possibly underestimated.

This clonotype originated in an adult in good health. This chain joins TRBV28 and TRBJ1-1, with TRBD1 identical over 7 bases. The specimen comprised peripheral blood, sampled on day 0 of AZD1222 vaccination. The chain's CDR3 is CASMAGGYTEAFF. In DNA, the CDR3 is TGTGCCAGCATGGCAGGGGGGTACACTGAAGCTTTCTTT.